A selection of T cell receptor beta chains follows, all from one sample in a study of blood T cell repertoires in COVID-19. This table comes from immunoSEQ multiplex PCR, and its TCRdb copy is limited to in-frame clones, with some not included. Here the sample spans about 110,000 clones, around 89% being singletons. Input material: peripheral blood. The receptors come from a middle-aged man with active or convalescent COVID-19. The CDR3 runs from the conserved cysteine through the conserved F or W. Each record gives: CDR3 length, D gene, V gene, CDR3 protein. D genes are given only for firm matches.

>14|.|TRBV19
CASSISAGNTEAFF
>16|TRBD2|TRBV19
CASSIAGSGRASEQFF
>14|.|TRBV6-6
CASSTSQGHYGYTF
>13|.|TRBV27
CASGSAGAYGYTF
>14|.|TRBV19
CATRGTLDSYEQYF
>15|TRBD1|TRBV4-3
CASSPDRGGGEKLFF
>11|.|TRBV12-3/TRBV12-4
CASSSTPEQYF
>14|TRBD1|TRBV29-1
CSVERQGDTGELFF
>13|.|TRBV7-3
CASSYQNTDTQYF
>11|.|TRBV30
CAWTKGGEQYF
>16|TRBD1|TRBV24-1
CATSDFGAGGWDTQYF
>15|TRBD2|TRBV5-1
CASSLTSASYNEQFF
>17|TRBD1|TRBV9
CASSTIPRDREDNEQFF
>16|.|TRBV7-2
CASSLMTDFIPYEQYF
>16|.|TRBV30
CAWSGLQGLSGNTIYF
>16|TRBD2|TRBV2
CASSGNRGGSSYEQYF
>15|TRBD2|TRBV19
CASSIPSGSTDEQFF
>15|.|TRBV7-3
CASSLTGRVADTQYF
>13|TRBD2|TRBV7-2
CASSLAGGETQYF
>15|TRBD2|TRBV9
CASTPQAGGGNEQFF
>17|TRBD1|TRBV28
CASSRFPRTGTNYGYTF
>14|.|TRBV7-2
CASSFDSGSTEAFF
>18|.|TRBV24-1
CATSDPRGNGGSYNEQFF
>16|.|TRBV3-1/TRBV3-2
CASSPMAAIITDTQYF
>16|TRBD2|TRBV4-1
CASSQVASGSYNEQFF
>15|.|TRBV24-1
CATSDPGNLMDGYTF
>15|.|TRBV3-1/TRBV3-2
CASSQQANTGYGYTF
>14|.|TRBV27
CASSFGGSTGELFF